This TCR beta chain was identified during a study of siplizumab effects on memory and regulatory T cells. Germline lookup yields CDR1 SQVTM and CDR2 ANQGSEA. V dropped 6 bases and J dropped 1; count of bases not matched to a gene: 8. This CDR3 has 14 residues. Assayed TCR templates numbered about 90,000 for each sample. TCRdb's copy holds only in-frame clones and misses some; the assay was immunoSEQ multiplex PCR. The data contain some 110,000 clones, about 93% of them singletons. Study-wide findings and caveats: An assignable phenotype, naive or memory, was missing from roughly 79-95% of proliferating CD4+ or CD8+ clones. Among mappable alloreactive CD4+ clones, the Treg-derived fraction averaged approximately 70% with siplizumab versus under 30% in controls. Researchers could map only a minor fraction of alloreactive clones to unstimulated subsets.

A word on this clone: Its antigen remains unknown.

The sequence came from a human donor in good health. The specimen was CD4+ T cells sorted from blood. This sequence joins TRBV29-1 and TRBJ1-1; 7 bases are a match to TRBD1. Written as DNA, the CDR3 is TGCAGCGTCGTACCGGGACAGAGGAACACTGAAGCTTTCTTT. Translating gives CSVVPGQRNTEAFF.